Sequencing of this T cell receptor (beta chain) was carried out in a study of blood T cell repertoires in COVID-19. Study at large: Whether acute or convalescent, the COVID-19 samples came from the United States, Italy and Spain. T cells, B-cell-depleted T cells, or PBMCs supplied cDNA or gDNA.

CDR3 length: 14 residues. J was trimmed by 11 bases and V by 5 bases; bases with no gene match: 13. The germline V gene encodes CDR1 KGHSY and CDR2 FQNENV. Seattle patients were enrolled during active infection and followed longitudinally. Per the original data handling: Amplification with reference gene primers provided the estimates of nucleated cell counts. TCRdb's table, derived via immunoSEQ multiplex PCR, lists solely in-frame clones and lacks some. Clone size and the V and J calls come from that table; the DNA yielded D and trimming. The sample has 250,000 to 400,000 clones, more than 70% seen once.

The genes are TRBV16 and TRBJ1-1; 8 bases agree with TRBD1. The TCR comes from a woman aged 30 to 39 with COVID-19, enrolled during active disease. The material sequenced was peripheral blood. The CDR3 reads CASSKTGEGGRAFF. The CDR3 nucleotides read TGTGCCAGCAGCAAGACAGGGGAGGGTGGTCGTGCTTTCTTT. The whole variable domain, remainder taken from reference TRBV16 and TRBJ1-1, is GEEVAQTPKHLVRGEGQKAKLYCAPIKGHSYVFWYQQVLKNEFKFLISFQNENVFDETGMPKERFSAKCLPNSPCSLEIQATKLEDSAVYFCASSKTGEGGRAFFGQGTRLTVV.